Given below is one TCR beta chain in context. Germline values: CDR1 SGHTS, CDR2 YDEGEE. The V end was cut by 4 bases, the J end by 8 bases, with 18 bases between. The CDR3 length is 15 residues. These data belong to a study of blood T cell repertoires in COVID-19. Study in general: There were acute and convalescent COVID-19 samples, and they came from the United States, Italy and Spain. T cells, B-cell-depleted T cells, or PBMCs supplied cDNA or gDNA.

Per the authors' pipeline: Researchers report that nucleated cell counts were estimated from reference gene primer amplification. Assay: immunoSEQ multiplex PCR; the TCRdb copy retains only in-frame clones and omits some. The DNA gave D and trimming, while V, J and clone size come from that table. The sample lists about 190,000 clones; under 85% were seen once. The receptor was derived from a woman between 40 and 55 years old with acute or convalescent COVID-19. The gene calls are TRBV5-8 and TRBJ1-4, with TRBD1 as a possible D gene (5 bases). Sequences were obtained from peripheral blood. The CDR3 DNA sequence: TGTGCCAGCAGCGCGAAAGTCGGGGGTGAAGAAAAACTGTTTTTT. Its protein is CASSAKVGGEEKLFF. Using reference TRBV5-8 and TRBJ1-4 for the parts outside the CDR3, the full variable domain is EAGVTQSPTHLIKTRGQQATLRCSPISGHTSVYWYQQALGLGLQFLLWYDEGEERNRGNFPPRFSGRQFPNYSSELNVNALELEDSALYLCASSAKVGGEEKLFFGSGTQLSVL.